What follows are 15 T cell receptor beta chains derived from one specimen sequenced in a study of blood T cell repertoires in COVID-19. Assay used: immunoSEQ multiplex PCR; TCRdb lists only in-frame clones, some missing. Here the sample spans more than 65,000 clones, approximately 85% being singletons. Sequencing input: peripheral blood. These receptors all stem from a man at least 80 years old with acute or convalescent COVID-19.

Concerning this clone: The same CDR3 arises from other DNA sequences in this sample as well. The rearrangement uses TRBV7-2 and TRBJ2-7, with 10 bases identical to TRBD1. Unmatched junction bases numbered 19, after V lost 4 bases and J lost 7 bases. This CDR3 is built from 18 residues. The germline V gene has CDR1 SGHTA and CDR2 FQGNSA. The CDR3 bases are TGTGCCAGCAGCTATATTCCGGGACAGGGGACATTCTCGGCGGAGCAGTACTTC. Its translation is CASSYIPGQGTFSAEQYF. The full variable domain, with the rest looked up from reference TRBV7-2 and TRBJ2-7, is GAGVSQSPSNKVTEKGKDVELRCDPISGHTALYWYRQSLGQGLEFLIYFQGNSAPDKSGLPSDRFSAERTGGSVSTLTIQRTQQEDSAVYLCASSYIPGQGTFSAEQYFGPGTRLTVT.

The table lists this clone with a few counts. Here the CDR3 reads CASSESGQGAPEVSYGYTF. The CDR3 nucleotides are TGCGCCAGCAGTGAGTCGGGACAGGGGGCGCCGGAGGTGTCCTATGGCTACACCTTC. V usage is TRBV10-1 and J usage is TRBJ1-2, with 12 nucleotides matching TRBD1. In germline, CDR1 is WNHNN, CDR2 SYGVQD (reference sequence). The CDR3 runs to 19 residues. With V trimmed by 0 bases and J by 4 bases, 12 bases remained unmatched.

Details on this clone: Other nucleotide sequences in the sample specify the same CDR3. The CDR3 sequence is CASSPGQGYEQYF. In nucleotides, the CDR3 is TGTGCCAGCAGTCCGGGACAGGGCTACGAGCAGTACTTC. This chain links TRBV28 with TRBJ2-7; TRBD1 agrees at 9 bases. Unmatched junction bases numbered 2, after V lost 5 bases and J lost 3 bases. This CDR3 comprises 13 residues. Germline V gene sequence: CDR1 MDHEN, CDR2 SYDVKM. The variable domain in full, with the rest retrieved from reference TRBV28 and TRBJ2-7, is DVKVTQSSRYLVKRTGEKVFLECVQDMDHENMFWYRQDPGLGLRLIYFSYDVKMKEKGDIPEGYSVSREKKERFSLILESASTNQTSMYLCASSPGQGYEQYFGPGTRLTVT.

This rearrangement joins TRBV24-1 to TRBJ2-5, with 9 bases lining up with TRBD2. J gave up 2 bases and V 5 bases, and 5 bases lay outside the gene matches. The germline V gene encodes CDR1 KGHDR and CDR2 SFDVKD. This CDR3 is built from 15 residues. CDR3 in DNA: TGTGCCACCAGTGTCCCTAGCGGGGCACAAGAGACCCAGTACTTC. Amino acids: CATSVPSGAQETQYF.

The chain joins TRBV5-1 to TRBJ2-6; weak D call: TRBD2 (6 bases). Trimming removed 2 bases from V and 0 bases from J, with 12 bases in between. The germline V gene encodes CDR1 SGHRS and CDR2 YFSETQ. CDR3 length: 17 amino acids. CDR3: CASSFLDGSSGANVLTF. In DNA, the CDR3 is TGCGCCAGCAGCTTTCTGGACGGGAGCTCTGGGGCCAACGTCCTGACTTTC. Based on the CDR3 plus reference TRBV5-1 and TRBJ2-6, the full variable domain is KAGVTQTPRYLIKTRGQQVTLSCSPISGHRSVSWYQQTPGQGLQFLFEYFSETQRNKGNFPGRFSGRQFSNSRSEMNVSTLELGDSALYLCASSFLDGSSGANVLTFGAGSRLTVL.

The chain carries TRBV28 and TRBJ1-1; D is unresolved. Germline values: CDR1 MDHEN, CDR2 SYDVKM. This CDR3 comprises 14 residues. Deletions cut 6 bases from V and 0 bases from J, with 11 bases between. As DNA, the CDR3 is TGTGCCAGCAGCCCCACAGATTTGAACACTGAAGCTTTCTTT. This gives the protein CASSPTDLNTEAFF.

The chain carries TRBV20-1 and TRBJ1-5; no reliable D call. This CDR3 comprises 12 residues. Germline CDR1 reads DFQATT; CDR2 reads SNEGSKA (reference sequence). Trimming cost V 3 bases and J 4 bases, with 7 bases left between them. In DNA form, the CDR3 reads TGCAGTGCTAGTCCGCAGAATCAGCCCCAGCATTTT. Protein sequence: CSASPQNQPQHF.

This chain links TRBV7-9 with TRBJ2-7; 7 bases align to TRBD1. Germline V gene sequence: CDR1 SEHNR, CDR2 FQNEAQ (reference sequence). The J segment lost 6 bases and the V segment lost 1 base, leaving 6 bases of the junction unmatched. The CDR3 spans 14 residues. The CDR3 spells CASSLEGGWVEQYF. DNA of the CDR3: TGTGCCAGCAGCTTAGAAGGGGGCTGGGTCGAGCAGTACTTC.

V usage is TRBV5-6 and J usage is TRBJ1-3; TRBD1 aligns across 7 bases. With V trimmed by 4 bases and J by 0 bases, 10 bases remained unmatched. The CDR3 totals 17 residues. From germline, CDR1 is SGHDT and CDR2 YYEEEE. This CDR3 is CASSMRDSHFSGNTIYF. CDR3 in DNA: TGTGCCAGCAGCATGAGGGACAGTCACTTCTCTGGAAACACCATATATTTT.

This clone occurred once. V gene TRBV7-9 combines with J gene TRBJ2-5; 7 bases map to TRBD2. V was clipped by 5 bases and J by 4 bases; unmatched bases: 16. CDR3 length: 17 residues. In germline, CDR1 is SEHNR, CDR2 FQNEAQ (reference sequence). CDR3 nucleotides: TGTGCCAGCAGCATCGGCCGCCGGGGGGTCCTTCGAGAGACCCAGTACTTC. This encodes CASSIGRRGVLRETQYF.

V and J are TRBV2 and TRBJ2-1; TRBD1 matches at 9 bases. CDR1 is SNHLY, CDR2 FYNNEI, per germline. V shed 6 bases and J 5 bases; nucleotides not matched to a gene: 8. This CDR3 comprises 15 residues. The chain's CDR3 is CASRRGQGLDNEQFF. The CDR3 DNA sequence: TGTGCCAGCAGGCGGGGACAGGGTTTGGACAATGAGCAGTTCTTC.

The chain recombines TRBV6-6 with TRBJ1-6; D is unclear. The V gene's germline CDR1 is MNHNY and CDR2 SVGAGI (reference sequence). V shed 0 bases and J shed 8 bases, with 8 bases lying between them. This CDR3 spans 14 amino acids. The DNA for the CDR3 is TGTGCCAGCAGTTACTCGGGTGAGGATTCACCCCTCCACTTT. As protein: CASSYSGEDSPLHF.

The sample holds a few counts of this clone. V and J are TRBV7-9 and TRBJ1-2, with 9 bases identical to TRBD1. Trimming cost V 5 bases and J 5 bases; bases outside gene matches: 6. This CDR3 has 14 amino acids. Germline V gene lookup returns CDR1 SEHNR and CDR2 FQNEAQ (reference sequence). CDR3 bases: TGTGCCAGCAGCCTAGGGACAGGGTCGTATGGCTACACCTTC. Its protein is CASSLGTGSYGYTF.

V usage is TRBV28 and J usage is TRBJ2-7, with TRBD2 as a possible D gene (5 bases). Germline V lookup: CDR1 MDHEN, CDR2 SYDVKM. Trimming removed 4 bases from V and 3 bases from J, with 13 bases in between. This CDR3 contains 14 residues. The DNA of the CDR3 is TGTGCCAGCAGTTCACTAGACCAGAGCTACGAGCAGTACTTC. Translation gives CASSSLDQSYEQYF.

The chain recombines TRBV5-1 with TRBJ1-1; TRBD1 agrees at 8 bases. This CDR3 contains 15 residues. Germline V gives CDR1 SGHRS, CDR2 YFSETQ. V was pared by 4 bases and J by 1 base, with 6 bases of the junction left unmatched. CDR3 DNA: TGCGCCAGCAGCGCCCCCGGGACAGGGAACACTGAAGCTTTCTTT. The encoded protein is CASSAPGTGNTEAFF.